The source of this T cell receptor (beta chain) is a study of beta chain features in type 1 diabetes. Study outcomes and limitations: Moderate yet significant TCRB CDR3 shortening was seen in Type 1 diabetes patients in all four CD4+ subsets.

The entirety of the isolated RNA underwent reverse transcription, so expressed TCRB transcripts were sequenced. Sequencing was performed with immunoSEQ multiplex PCR; in TCRdb, only in-frame clones are kept and a portion is missing. This sample yields 330,000 or so clones, of which roughly 13% are seen a single time; approximately 0.011% belongs to the top ten. Comments on this clone: The antigen is undetermined. Relative to the germline gene, one junction end is altered; a read error may explain this.

The germline V gene encodes CDR1 SNHLY and CDR2 FYNNEI. This CDR3 is built from 14 residues. This receptor was obtained from a woman under 30 with type 1 diabetes. The J gene is TRBJ2-1, the V gene TRBV2, with 9 positions matching TRBD1. The specimen sequenced was naive CD4+ T cells from blood. DNA of the CDR3: TGTGCCAGCACCATTGACAGGGGGTACAGTGAGCAGTTCTTC. Encoded protein: CASTIDRGYSEQFF.